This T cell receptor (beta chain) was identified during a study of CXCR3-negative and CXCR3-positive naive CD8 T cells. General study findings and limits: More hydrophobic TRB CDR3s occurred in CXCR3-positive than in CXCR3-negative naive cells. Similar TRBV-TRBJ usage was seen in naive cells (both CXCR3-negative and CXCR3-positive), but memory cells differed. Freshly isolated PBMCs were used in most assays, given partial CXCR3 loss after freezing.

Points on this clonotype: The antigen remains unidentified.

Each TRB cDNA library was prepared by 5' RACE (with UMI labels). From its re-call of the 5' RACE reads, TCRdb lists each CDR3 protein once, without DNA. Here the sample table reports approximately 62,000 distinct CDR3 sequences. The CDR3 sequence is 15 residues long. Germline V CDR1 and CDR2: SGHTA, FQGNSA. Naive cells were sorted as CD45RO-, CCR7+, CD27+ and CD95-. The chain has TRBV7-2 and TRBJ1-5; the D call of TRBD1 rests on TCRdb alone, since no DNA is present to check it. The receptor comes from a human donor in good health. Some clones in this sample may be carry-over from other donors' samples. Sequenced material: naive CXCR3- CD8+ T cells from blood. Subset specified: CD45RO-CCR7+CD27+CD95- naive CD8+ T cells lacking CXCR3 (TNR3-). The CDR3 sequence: CASSPVNTGFQPQHF.